This entry concerns a single T cell receptor (beta chain). Its antigen is as yet unknown. While unrecorded immune exposures were likely, the donors were nominally healthy when sampled. The PCR was carried out with 60 Vbeta primers and 13 Jbeta primers. Profiled with immunoSEQ multiplex PCR; TCRdb holds only in-frame clones, not every one. Recorded for this sample: about 110,000 clones. The record originates from a study of cytomegalovirus exposure and HLA in healthy donors. In the study overall: Among the 398 donors who were genotyped, 81% fell in the genetic ancestry cluster that is associated with self-reported Caucasian donors.

Per germline, CDR1 SGHRS and CDR2 YFSETQ. Losses at the gene ends were 0 bases for V and 9 bases for J; bases not matched to a gene: 10. This CDR3 contains 16 residues. Study conclusions and caveats: Highly shared variants forming one cluster were likely a sequencing artifact. An Asian-associated ancestry cluster reportedly showed fewer N-insertions than the roughly 670-donor mean in a later analysis.

Input material: PBMCs. The chain employs TRBV5-1 and TRBJ1-3; 9 bases are a match to TRBD1. The source is a man between 35 and 55 years old in good health and CMV-seropositive. CDR3 in amino acids: CASSLEGQGIGVTIYF. CDR3 nucleotide sequence: TGCGCCAGCAGCTTGGAGGGACAGGGCATAGGCGTCACCATATATTTT.